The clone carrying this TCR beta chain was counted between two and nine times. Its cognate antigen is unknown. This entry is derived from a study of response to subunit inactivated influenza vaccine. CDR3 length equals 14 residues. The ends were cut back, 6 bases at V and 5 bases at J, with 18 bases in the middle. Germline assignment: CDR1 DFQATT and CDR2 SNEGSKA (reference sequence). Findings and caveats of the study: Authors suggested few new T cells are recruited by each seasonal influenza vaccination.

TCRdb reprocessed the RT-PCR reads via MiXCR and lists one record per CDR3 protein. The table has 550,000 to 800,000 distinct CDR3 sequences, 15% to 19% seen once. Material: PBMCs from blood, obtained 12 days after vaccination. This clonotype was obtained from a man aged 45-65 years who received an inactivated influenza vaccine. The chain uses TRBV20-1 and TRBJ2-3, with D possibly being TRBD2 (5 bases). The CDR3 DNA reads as TGCAGTGCCCCAAGCGGAGACGCACGAGATACGCAGTATTTT. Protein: CSAPSGDARDTQYF.